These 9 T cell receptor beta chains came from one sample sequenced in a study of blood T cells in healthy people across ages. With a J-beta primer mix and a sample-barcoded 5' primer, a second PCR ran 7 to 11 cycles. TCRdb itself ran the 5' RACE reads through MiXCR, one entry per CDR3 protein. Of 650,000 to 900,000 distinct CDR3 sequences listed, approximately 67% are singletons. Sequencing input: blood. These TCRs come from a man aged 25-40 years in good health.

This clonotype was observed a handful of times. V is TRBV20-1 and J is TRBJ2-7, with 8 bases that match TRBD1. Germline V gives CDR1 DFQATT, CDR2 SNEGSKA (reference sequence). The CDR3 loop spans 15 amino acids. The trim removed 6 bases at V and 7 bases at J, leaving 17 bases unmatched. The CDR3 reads CSALTGDPAPPEQYF. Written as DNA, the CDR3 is TGCAGTGCCTTGACAGGGGACCCCGCTCCTCCTGAGCAGTACTTC.

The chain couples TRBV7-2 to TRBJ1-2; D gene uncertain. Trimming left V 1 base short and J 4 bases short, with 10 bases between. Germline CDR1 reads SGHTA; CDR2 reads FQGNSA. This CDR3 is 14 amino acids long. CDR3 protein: CASSLGREIYGYTF. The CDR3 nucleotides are TGTGCCAGCAGCTTAGGACGGGAAATCTATGGCTACACCTTC.

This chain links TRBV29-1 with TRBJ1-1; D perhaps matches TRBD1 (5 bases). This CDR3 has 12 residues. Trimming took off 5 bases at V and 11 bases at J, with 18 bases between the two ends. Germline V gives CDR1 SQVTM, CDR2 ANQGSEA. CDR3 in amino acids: CSVSPGEGSAFF. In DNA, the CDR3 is TGCAGCGTTTCCCCGGGGGAAGGATCGGCTTTCTTT.

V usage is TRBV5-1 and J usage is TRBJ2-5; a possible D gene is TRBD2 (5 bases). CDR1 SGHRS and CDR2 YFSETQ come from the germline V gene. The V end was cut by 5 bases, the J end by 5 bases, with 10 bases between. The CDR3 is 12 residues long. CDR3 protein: CASRMEDETQYF. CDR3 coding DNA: TGCGCCAGCAGGATGGAGGACGAGACCCAGTACTTC.

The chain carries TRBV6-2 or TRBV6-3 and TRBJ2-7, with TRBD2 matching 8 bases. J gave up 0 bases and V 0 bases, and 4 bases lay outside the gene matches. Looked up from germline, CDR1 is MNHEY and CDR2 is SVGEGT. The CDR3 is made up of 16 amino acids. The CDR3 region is CASSYSTSEGSYEQYF. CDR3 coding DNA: TGTGCCAGCAGTTACTCGACTAGCGAAGGCTCCTACGAGCAGTACTTC.

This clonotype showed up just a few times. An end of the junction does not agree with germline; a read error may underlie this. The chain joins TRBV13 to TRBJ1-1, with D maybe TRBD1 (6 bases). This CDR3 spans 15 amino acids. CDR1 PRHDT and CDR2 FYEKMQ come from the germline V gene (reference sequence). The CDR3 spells CASSLGGPSGTEAFF. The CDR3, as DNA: TGTGCCAGCAGCCTAGGGGGACCCAGCGGCACTGAAGCTTTCTTT.

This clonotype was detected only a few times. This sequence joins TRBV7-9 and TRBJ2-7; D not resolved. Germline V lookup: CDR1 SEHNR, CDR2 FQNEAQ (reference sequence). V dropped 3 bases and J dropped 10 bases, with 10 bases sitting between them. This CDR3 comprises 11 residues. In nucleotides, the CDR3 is TGTGCCAGCAGCTTTACACGAGACCAGTACTTC. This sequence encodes CASSFTRDQYF.

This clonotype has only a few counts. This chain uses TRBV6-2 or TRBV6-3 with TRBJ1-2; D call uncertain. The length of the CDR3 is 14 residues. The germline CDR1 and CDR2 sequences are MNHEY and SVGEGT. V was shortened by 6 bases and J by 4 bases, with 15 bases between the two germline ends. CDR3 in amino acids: CASSYEGYGYGYTF. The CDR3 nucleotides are TGTGCCAGCAGCTACGAGGGTTACGGCTATGGCTACACCTTC.

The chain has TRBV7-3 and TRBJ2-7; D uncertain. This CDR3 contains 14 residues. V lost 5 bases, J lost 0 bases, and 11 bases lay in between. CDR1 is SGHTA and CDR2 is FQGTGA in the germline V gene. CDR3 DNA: TGTGCCAGCAGCCCAGAACATTCCTCCTACGAGCAGTACTTC. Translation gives CASSPEHSSYEQYF.